The clone carrying this TCR beta chain has a handful of counts. The record originates from a study of response to subunit inactivated influenza vaccine. MiXCR, run by TCRdb on the RT-PCR reads, gives a single entry per CDR3 protein. The table records about 540,000 distinct CDR3 sequences, roughly 25% of them present only once. CDR1 and CDR2 (germline): KGHDR, SFDVKD. V lost 4 bases to trimming and J lost 4 bases; unmatched junction nucleotides: 7. The CDR3 consists of 15 residues. Separately, the same data were catalogued under a study of T cells expressing NK-cell markers. That source adds: UMIs accompanied the 5'RACE template switching by which TCR beta cDNA was made. The share of CD8+ T cells held by dominant NKG2C+ clonotypes was about 1.0-7.5% in several donors. These clonotypes also led the CD3+CD56-NKG2C+ fraction in a few donors.

This receptor was taken from a man aged 45-65 years who received an inactivated influenza vaccine. Source: CD4+ T cells sorted from PBMCs, taken 11 to 12 days after vaccination. J is TRBJ2-3 and V is TRBV24-1, with TRBD1 matching 7 bases. The CDR3 region is CATSDHGQASDTQYF. In nucleotides, the CDR3 is TGTGCCACCAGTGACCACGGACAGGCTTCAGATACGCAGTATTTT.